Following are 6 T cell receptor beta chains from one sample sequenced in a study of radiotherapy plus CTLA-4 blockade in lung cancer. Generated by immunoSEQ multiplex PCR, the TCRdb table keeps only in-frame clones and is missing some. Here the sample spans around 70,000 clones, 65% to 85% being singletons. The sequences come from peripheral blood, collected from a patient treated with radiotherapy plus ipilimumab. These receptors were collected from a human donor with non-small cell lung cancer whose response to radiotherapy plus ipilimumab could not be evaluated. Some clones in this sample may be carry-over from other donors' samples.

The table lists this clone with a count of one. The V call is TRBV29-1, the J call TRBJ2-1; tentatively, D is TRBD2 (6 bases). The CDR3 has 15 amino acids. The germline V and J ends were trimmed by 6 bases and 6 bases, with 21 bases remaining between them. Germline CDR1 is SQVTM and CDR2 is ANQGSEA. CDR3 DNA: TGCAGCGTCCCCCTCGGGGGAAGCTTCTCCAATGAGCAGTTCTTC. Encoded protein: CSVPLGGSFSNEQFF.

This clone was picked up a small number of times. The J gene is TRBJ2-7, the V gene TRBV5-5, with TRBD1 matching over 7 bases. In germline, CDR1 is SGHKS, CDR2 YYEKEE (reference sequence). V lost 2 bases and J lost 3; bases outside the gene matches: 2. The CDR3 length is 13 residues. The DNA for the CDR3 is TGTGCCAGCAGCTTAGGGGGCCTCTACGAGCAGTACTTC. Its protein product is CASSLGGLYEQYF. The variable domain in full, completed from reference TRBV5-5 and TRBJ2-7, reads DAGVTQSPTHLIKTRGQQVTLRCSPISGHKSVSWYQQVLGQGPQFIFQYYEKEERGRGNFPDRFSARQFPNYSSELNVNALLLGDSALYLCASSLGGLYEQYFGPGTRLTVT.

This sequence joins TRBV18 and TRBJ1-6; 7 positions match TRBD1. CDR3 length equals 15 residues. Germline CDR1 is KGHSH and CDR2 is LQKENI. The V and J ends lost 6 bases and 8 bases, in that order; junction bases with no gene match: 10. The DNA of the CDR3 is TGTGCCAGCTCCCCGGGAGGGGGCTTCGATTCACCCCTCCACTTT. Translating it yields CASSPGGGFDSPLHF.

This CDR3 reads CASRLRPAGGQETQYF. In DNA form, the CDR3 reads TGTGCCAGCAGGCTGAGGCCAGCGGGGGGGCAAGAGACCCAGTACTTC. The V gene is TRBV7-2, the J gene TRBJ2-5, with TRBD2 matching 10 bases. The CDR3 runs 16 residues. Germline assignment: CDR1 SGHTA and CDR2 FQGNSA. V was pared by 6 bases and J by 2 bases, with 9 bases of the junction left unmatched.

CDR3 sequence (DNA): TGCGCCAGCAGCTACCGGGTGCTGGATGGCTACACCTTC. Its protein product is CASSYRVLDGYTF. The V gene is TRBV4-1, the J gene TRBJ1-2; no definite D call. The CDR3 sequence is 13 residues long. The V end was cut by 5 bases, the J end by 6 bases, with 13 bases between. Germline V gene sequence: CDR1 MGHRA, CDR2 YSYEKL.

This chain connects TRBV9 to TRBJ1-5; TRBD1 is a possible D gene (5 bases). This CDR3 is 15 amino acids long. V dropped 4 bases and J dropped 3 bases, with 14 bases sitting between them. The germline CDR1 and CDR2 sequences are SGDLS and YYNGEE. DNA for the CDR3: TGTGCCAGCAGCCCAACGGCAGGGAACAATCAGCCCCAGCATTTT. Protein: CASSPTAGNNQPQHF.